Sequencing of this T cell receptor (delta chain) was carried out in a study of Vδ1+ human thymocytes. Notes on the study in general: Thymic TRG and TRD repertoires appeared highly polyclonal, with Gaussian CDR3 length distributions.

V dropped 1 base and J dropped 0; count of bases not matched to a gene: 18. Germline-derived CDR1 and CDR2 are TSWWSYY and QGS. The CDR3 has 21 amino acids. About this clone: Its antigen is still unknown.

Extracted RNA was reverse transcribed into cDNA. Multiplex PCR used pooled V-gene forward primers and a constant-region reverse primer to amplify CDR3s. TCRdb reapplied CATT to the multiplex PCR reads. Of about 75,000 delta-chain clones detected, 30% to 45% appear once; the ten largest clones hold over 0.2%. The sample was Vdelta1+ gamma-delta thymocytes from the thymus. Subset meaning: FACS-sorted CD3+ TCRalphabeta- TCRVdelta1+ TCRVdelta2- thymocytes. This chain uses TRDV1 with TRDJ1, with 9 bases aligning to TRDD2. This TCR was recovered from a boy younger than two who had congenital heart surgery. The CDR3 DNA reads as TGTGCTCTTGGGGAACCCCCCCTTCCTACGATTACTGGTCAGTACACCGATAAACTCATCTTT. Protein product: CALGEPPLPTITGQYTDKLIF.